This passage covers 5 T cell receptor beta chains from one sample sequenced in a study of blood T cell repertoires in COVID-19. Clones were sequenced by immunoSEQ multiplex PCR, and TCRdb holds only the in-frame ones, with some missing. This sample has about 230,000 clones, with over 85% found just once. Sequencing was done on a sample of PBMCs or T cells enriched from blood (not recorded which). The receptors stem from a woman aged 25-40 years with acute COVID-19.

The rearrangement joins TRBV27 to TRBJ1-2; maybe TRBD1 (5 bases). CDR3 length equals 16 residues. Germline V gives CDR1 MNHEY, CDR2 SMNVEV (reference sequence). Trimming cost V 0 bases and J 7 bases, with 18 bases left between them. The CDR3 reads CASSLSRGGFDPGYTF. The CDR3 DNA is TGTGCCAGCAGTTTATCAAGGGGTGGGTTTGATCCTGGCTACACCTTC.

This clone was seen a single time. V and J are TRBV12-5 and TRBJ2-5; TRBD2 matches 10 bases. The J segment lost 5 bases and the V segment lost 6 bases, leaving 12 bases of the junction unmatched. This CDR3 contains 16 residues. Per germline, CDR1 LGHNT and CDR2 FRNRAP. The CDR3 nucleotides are TGTGCTAGTGGCTTGCAAGCGGGGGGGCCTGGTGAGACCCAGTACTTC. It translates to CASGLQAGGPGETQYF.

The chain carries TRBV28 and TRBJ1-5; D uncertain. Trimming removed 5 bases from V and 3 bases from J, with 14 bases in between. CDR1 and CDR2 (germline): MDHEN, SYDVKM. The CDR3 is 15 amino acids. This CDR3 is CASSTPQAFNQPQHF. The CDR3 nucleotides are TGTGCCAGCAGTACCCCACAAGCGTTCAATCAGCCCCAGCATTTT.

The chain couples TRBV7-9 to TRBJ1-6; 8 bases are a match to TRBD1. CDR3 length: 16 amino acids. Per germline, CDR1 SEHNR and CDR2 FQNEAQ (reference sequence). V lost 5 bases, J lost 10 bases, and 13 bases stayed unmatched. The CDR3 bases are TGTGCCAGCAGCCATAGGACAGGGAGAAATGAATCACCCCTCCACTTT. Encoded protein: CASSHRTGRNESPLHF.

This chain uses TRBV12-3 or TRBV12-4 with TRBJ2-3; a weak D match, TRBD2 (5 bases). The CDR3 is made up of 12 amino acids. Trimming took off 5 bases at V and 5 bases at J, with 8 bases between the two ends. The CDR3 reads CASSPGGDTQYF. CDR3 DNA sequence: TGTGCCAGCAGTCCAGGAGGAGATACGCAGTATTTT.